The 25 T cell receptor beta chains presented below share a single source sample, sequenced in a study of blood T cell repertoires in COVID-19. Clones were read by immunoSEQ multiplex PCR, and TCRdb kept only the in-frame ones, dropping some. The repertoire consists of 110,000 to 150,000 clones, with around 73% occurring once and the leading ten covering just over 6%. Sequenced sample: PBMCs or T cells enriched from blood (not recorded which). The receptors come from a woman in her fifties or sixties who had recovered from COVID-19.

This clone was picked up a small number of times. This sequence joins TRBV4-1 and TRBJ1-1; D unclear. The CDR3 covers 17 residues. CDR1 MGHRA and CDR2 YSYEKL come from the germline V gene. V lost 4 bases to trimming and J lost 1 base, with 19 bases between them. The CDR3 here is CASSPVPKRWPNTEAFF. CDR3 nucleotides: TGCGCCAGCAGCCCCGTACCAAAACGATGGCCGAACACTGAAGCTTTCTTT.

In its sample, this clone was seen once. V is TRBV11-2 and J is TRBJ1-1, with a weak D call TRBD1 (5 bases). Per germline, CDR1 SGHAT and CDR2 FQNNGV. Deletions cut 3 bases from V and 0 bases from J, with 5 bases between. The CDR3 has 13 residues. CDR3 sequence (DNA): TGTGCCAGCAGCTTGGACATGAACACTGAAGCTTTCTTT. This encodes CASSLDMNTEAFF.

The chain is built from TRBV19 and TRBJ1-6; maybe TRBD1 (5 bases). The V end lost 5 bases, the J end lost 0 bases, and 8 bases lay between the germline ends. The CDR3 totals 15 residues. Germline values: CDR1 LNHDA, CDR2 SQIVND (reference sequence). In DNA, the CDR3 is TGTGCCAGTAGTCACAGGAGCTCCTATAATTCACCCCTCCACTTT. Protein: CASSHRSSYNSPLHF. The whole variable domain, remainder taken from reference TRBV19 and TRBJ1-6, is DGGITQSPKYLFRKEGQNVTLSCEQNLNHDAMYWYRQDPGQGLRLIYYSQIVNDFQKGDIAEGYSVSREKKESFPLTVTSAQKNPTAFYLCASSHRSSYNSPLHFGNGTRLTVT.

Here the CDR3 reads CAISVRQVIANYGYTF. The CDR3 DNA sequence: TGTGCCATCAGTGTCCGGCAGGTTATAGCTAACTATGGCTACACCTTC. This sequence joins TRBV10-3 and TRBJ1-2, with D unclear. The CDR3 is made up of 16 amino acids. V gave up 4 bases and J gave up 0 bases, with 15 bases separating them. Germline CDR1 ENHRY, CDR2 SYGVKD.

This clone was recorded only once. Here the CDR3 reads CASKREGGQPQHF. The CDR3 coding sequence is TGTGCCAGCAAAAGGGAAGGGGGTCAGCCCCAGCATTTT. This chain uses TRBV2 with TRBJ1-5, with D possibly TRBD1 on 6 matching bases. V shed 7 bases and J shed 6 bases, with 13 bases lying between them. Germline values: CDR1 SNHLY, CDR2 FYNNEI. This CDR3 is built from 13 residues.

CDR3 sequence (DNA): TGTGCCATCACTCCGGGGGGGGGCGGCCCAGATACGCAGTATTTT. Translation: CAITPGGGGPDTQYF. The chain carries TRBV27 and TRBJ2-3; 8 bases are a match to TRBD2. After removal of 10 bases from V and 4 bases from J, the junction contained 13 bases not matched to a gene. The CDR3 contains 15 residues. Germline CDR1 is MNHEY and CDR2 is SMNVEV (reference sequence).

This chain joins TRBV5-1 and TRBJ2-1, with a possible D match to TRBD2 (5 bases). V lost 4 bases, J lost 1 base, and 9 bases lay in between. From germline, CDR1 is SGHRS and CDR2 YFSETQ. CDR3 length: 14 amino acids. The CDR3 bases are TGCGCCAGCAGCCAGGAGGCGTCCTACAATGAGCAGTTCTTC. This sequence encodes CASSQEASYNEQFF.

The chain uses TRBV5-4 and TRBJ1-1; D uncertain. Trimming stripped 3 bases from V and 3 bases from J, with 21 bases between. CDR3 size: 17 residues. CDR1 SGHNT and CDR2 YYREEE come from the germline V gene (reference sequence). The CDR3 loop is CASSSTALSSGDTEAFF. The CDR3, as DNA: TGTGCCAGCAGCTCAACTGCACTATCCTCGGGAGACACTGAAGCTTTCTTT.

The rearrangement joins TRBV3-1 (or the pseudogene TRBV3-2) to TRBJ1-1; 8 nucleotides align to TRBD1. Trimming removed 4 bases from V and 4 bases from J; junction bases left unmatched: 5. This CDR3 contains 14 residues. CDR1 LGHDT and CDR2 YNNKEL come from the germline V gene (reference sequence). The CDR3 sequence is CASSLQQGGTEAFF. DNA of the CDR3: TGTGCCAGCAGCCTCCAACAGGGGGGCACTGAAGCTTTCTTT.

This clone was picked up one time. This chain joins TRBV11-2 and TRBJ2-1; TRBD2 matches at 8 bases. V was pared by 7 bases and J by 3 bases, with 8 bases of the junction left unmatched. Germline V CDR1 and CDR2: SGHAT, FQNNGV. The CDR3 loop spans 15 amino acids. CDR3 region: CASILMAGGYNEQFF. Here the CDR3 DNA reads TGTGCCAGCATCCTAATGGCGGGGGGCTACAATGAGCAGTTCTTC.

The chain carries TRBV19 and TRBJ2-3; 10 bases line up with TRBD1. This CDR3 comprises 15 residues. CDR1 and CDR2 from the germline V gene are LNHDA and SQIVND (reference sequence). Trimming removed 4 bases from V and 7 bases from J; junction bases left unmatched: 8. This chain's CDR3 is CASSKGQGSGNTQYF. The CDR3 region has the DNA TGTGCCAGTAGTAAGGGACAGGGGTCGGGGAATACGCAGTATTTT.

The chain carries TRBV7-6 and TRBJ2-2, with 8 bases lining up with TRBD1. Germline V gene data show CDR1 as SGHVS and CDR2 as FNYEAQ. The CDR3 totals 15 residues. The J segment lost 6 bases and the V segment lost 1 base, leaving 4 bases of the junction unmatched. The CDR3 loop is CASSLVARGPGELFF. DNA of the CDR3: TGTGCCAGCAGCTTAGTTGCCAGGGGGCCCGGGGAGCTGTTTTTT.

This clone has a handful of counts. The chain joins TRBV7-8 to TRBJ2-2; 8 nucleotides line up with TRBD1. This CDR3 is built from 15 residues. V shed 7 bases and J 1 base; nucleotides not matched to a gene: 5. CDR1 is SGHVS and CDR2 is FQNEAQ in the germline V gene. This CDR3 reads CASKVGQGNTGELFF. The CDR3, as DNA: TGTGCCAGCAAAGTCGGACAGGGGAACACCGGGGAGCTGTTTTTT.

The genes are TRBV7-9 and TRBJ1-3; maybe TRBD1 (5 bases). CDR3 size: 15 residues. In germline, CDR1 is SEHNR, CDR2 FQNEAQ (reference sequence). V shed 6 bases and J shed 0 bases, with 12 bases lying between them. The CDR3 loop is CASSPQGSSGNTIYF. The CDR3 nucleotides read TGTGCCAGCAGTCCCCAGGGAAGCTCTGGAAACACCATATATTTT.

This clone was picked up a small number of times. V is TRBV19 and J is TRBJ1-1; TRBD1 matches 7 bases. Germline values: CDR1 LNHDA, CDR2 SQIVND (reference sequence). V lost 5 bases to trimming and J lost 1 base; unmatched junction nucleotides: 22. The CDR3 sequence is 20 residues long. The DNA of the CDR3 is TGTGCCAGTAGTCTTGGTGACAGGGCCTTTCTCCGGGCCCAGAACACTGAAGCTTTCTTT. This encodes CASSLGDRAFLRAQNTEAFF.

This chain uses TRBV7-2 with TRBJ2-5; D possibly corresponds to TRBD1 (6 bases). V lost 5 bases and J lost 1, with 8 bases in between. Germline values: CDR1 SGHTA, CDR2 FQGNSA. The CDR3 length is 13 residues. The CDR3, as DNA: TGTGCCAGCAGCAGGGACATCCAAGAGACCCAGTACTTC. Amino acids: CASSRDIQETQYF.

The V call is TRBV19, the J call TRBJ2-3; the match to TRBD1 covers 9 bases. The J segment lost 4 bases and the V segment lost 5 bases, leaving 10 bases of the junction unmatched. The CDR3 runs 16 residues. Per the germline V gene, CDR1 is LNHDA and CDR2 is SQIVND (reference sequence). The CDR3 loop is CASSPGGTGNPDTQYF. CDR3 sequence (DNA): TGTGCCAGTAGTCCAGGTGGGACAGGGAATCCAGATACGCAGTATTTT.

This clone was seen repeatedly, ten times or more. This chain uses TRBV2 with TRBJ1-3; no clear D gene. The CDR3 runs to 15 residues. Per germline, CDR1 SNHLY and CDR2 FYNNEI. Deletions cut 3 bases from V and 9 bases from J, with 18 bases between. The CDR3 sequence: CASSERQSPSRTIYF. The CDR3 coding sequence is TGTGCCAGCAGTGAGAGGCAGAGCCCTTCCCGCACCATATATTTT.

This clone appeared a single time. The V and J genes are TRBV28 and TRBJ1-1, with 8 bases aligning to TRBD1. This CDR3 is built from 15 residues. CDR1 and CDR2 (germline): MDHEN, SYDVKM. The V gene end was trimmed by 10 bases and the J gene end by 5 bases; junction bases not matched to a gene: 15. This CDR3 is CATKEPGQGGTEAFF. The CDR3 nucleotides are TGTGCCACCAAAGAGCCCGGACAGGGAGGGACTGAAGCTTTCTTT.

The chain couples TRBV3-1 (or the pseudogene TRBV3-2) to TRBJ1-1, with TRBD1 matching 9 bases. Per germline, CDR1 LGHDT and CDR2 YNNKEL (reference sequence). V gave up 6 bases and J gave up 0 bases; unmatched junction bases: 2. This CDR3 has 14 amino acids. The chain's CDR3 is CASSGTGMNTEAFF. CDR3 sequence (DNA): TGTGCCAGCAGTGGGACAGGGATGAACACTGAAGCTTTCTTT.

The V and J genes are TRBV5-1 and TRBJ2-3, with D possibly matching TRBD1 (6 bases). Between the trimmed V and J ends, which lost 0 bases and 4 bases, there was a span of 15 bases. This CDR3 is built from 16 residues. Germline V gene data show CDR1 as SGHRS and CDR2 as YFSETQ. DNA for the CDR3: TGCGCCAGCAGCTTGGATCCAGGGCAGGGGTCAGATACGCAGTATTTT. Translation gives CASSLDPGQGSDTQYF.

The V gene is TRBV5-1, the J gene TRBJ1-2; the D gene is possibly TRBD1 (6 bases). V lost 0 bases and J lost 2, with 14 bases in between. Germline CDR1 and CDR2: SGHRS and YFSETQ. The CDR3 covers 16 residues. The CDR3 spells CASSLDGQPRNYGYTF. The CDR3 bases are TGCGCCAGCAGCTTGGACGGACAGCCTAGGAACTATGGCTACACCTTC.

The rearrangement joins TRBV14 to TRBJ2-2, with D possibly TRBD1 on 5 matching bases. This CDR3 is built from 15 residues. Deletions cut 4 bases from V and 2 bases from J, with 11 bases between. CDR1 SGHDN and CDR2 FVKESK come from the germline V gene. CDR3 amino acids: CASSPRGVNTGELFF. The CDR3 DNA reads as TGTGCCAGCAGCCCTAGGGGCGTTAACACCGGGGAGCTGTTTTTT.

The chain joins TRBV24-1 to TRBJ2-5; 13 bases fit TRBD2. CDR3 length: 18 residues. CDR1 and CDR2 from the germline V gene are KGHDR and SFDVKD. Losses at the gene ends were 3 bases for V and 5 bases for J; bases not matched to a gene: 11. The CDR3 DNA reads as TGTGCCACCAGTGATGCCGGGACTAGCGGGGCCGCTAGGGAGACCCAGTACTTC. This encodes CATSDAGTSGAARETQYF.

The chain is built from TRBV29-1 and TRBJ2-3; 7 bases match TRBD2. CDR1 SQVTM and CDR2 ANQGSEA come from the germline V gene. With V trimmed by 5 bases and J by 1 base, 6 bases remained unmatched. CDR3 length: 14 amino acids. CDR3 coding DNA: TGCAGCGTTTCTAGCGGAGGGCGCACAGATACGCAGTATTTT. This codes for CSVSSGGRTDTQYF.